The T cell receptor (beta chain) under discussion was sequenced for a study of T cells after yellow fever vaccination. Study findings and constraints: A limited proportion of clonotypes was detected within both the CD4 and CD8 compartments. Peaking faster, on day 5 versus 15, the secondary response was nonetheless weaker.

V gave up 8 bases and J gave up 4 bases, with 8 bases separating them. The CDR3 is made up of 12 amino acids. TCRdb independently ran MiXCR on the 5' RACE reads; one entry per CDR3 protein. The table records around 300,000 distinct CDR3 sequences, approximately 4% of them present only once. This clonotype occurred a few times. The antigen remains undetermined. The genes are TRBV12-3 or TRBV12-4 and TRBJ1-4; a weak D match, TRBD1 (5 bases). This sample comprised PBMCs, obtained 15 days after the yellow fever booster vaccination. The receptor was isolated from a man aged 18 to 29 who received the YFV17D yellow fever vaccine. In DNA form, the CDR3 reads TGTGCCAGCGTGGGGGATAATGAAAAACTGTTTTTT. It specifies CASVGDNEKLFF.